The source of this T cell receptor (beta chain) is a study of glioma-infiltrating T cells after dendritic cell vaccination. The PCR used 60 V beta and 13 J beta primers. Sequenced by immunoSEQ multiplex PCR; TCRdb stores in-frame clones only, minus some. The repertoire holds tens of thousands of clones, with more than 75% as singletons. Trimming stripped 4 bases from V and 1 base from J, with 11 bases between. This CDR3 region has 14 residues. CDR1 and CDR2 from the germline V gene are SGHDT and YYEEEE. The chain links TRBV5-6 to TRBJ1-1; possibly TRBD1 for D (5 bases). Sample: blood, taken before dendritic cell vaccination. The sequence derives from a human donor with glioblastoma. The chain's CDR3 is CASSAGPQNTEAFF. The CDR3 nucleotides read TGTGCCAGCAGCGCAGGGCCCCAGAACACTGAAGCTTTCTTT.